The sequence of this T cell receptor beta chain was determined in a study of blood T cell repertoires in COVID-19. Background on the study: The origin of the acute and convalescent COVID-19 samples was the United States, Italy and Spain. Sources were T cells, B-cell-depleted T cells, or PBMCs; the material itself was cDNA or gDNA.

Methods used by the authors: Quantification of nucleated cells was approximated via reference gene primer amplification. Assay used: immunoSEQ multiplex PCR; TCRdb lists only in-frame clones, some missing. The V and J calls and clone size come from that table; D and trimming were worked out from the DNA. The table records around 270,000 clones, roughly 89% of them present only once. The CDR3 totals 11 residues. V was pared by 8 bases and J by 10 bases, with 14 bases between. The chain links TRBV12-3 or TRBV12-4 to TRBJ1-1; TRBD1 might be the D (5 bases). The specimen sequenced was peripheral blood. The sequence derives from a middle-aged woman who had recovered from COVID-19. The CDR3 coding sequence is TGTGCCAGCGGCCTCGCGGGGCGAGCTTTCTTT. Its translation: CASGLAGRAFF.